This paragraph covers one T cell receptor (beta chain) sequence. This clone was detected only once. Its antigen has not been determined. Nothing much larger sits one base from this clone, and base qualities are not available. The CDR3 regions of human TCRbeta chains were analyzed by immunosequencing. As for how the authors treated the data: TCRs in the repertoires were matched against a reference library of SARS-CoV-2-specific TCRs that had been generated with the MIRA antigen-specificity platform. Breadth was defined as the fraction of unique TCRs that were SARS-CoV-2-associated. Depth was defined as the fraction of total T cells that were SARS-CoV-2-associated. Using the MIRA data, every spike-specific TCR was mapped to the spike region that the TCR reacted to and assigned to either a CD4 or a CD8 class. Log10-transformed breadth and depth values were compared by one-way ANOVA with Sidak's multiple comparisons tests. Entries here come from immuneACCESS through TCRdb and include only in-frame sequences with V and J called. Some clones fail to appear in such tables; in the studies checked, an unresolved V gene covers under half of the shortfall, and the cause of the remainder is unknown. V and J calls and clone size are given by that table; D and trimming were obtained from the DNA. A total of 250,000 to 300,000 clones appear in this sample, about 94% of them only once. About 0.5% of the sample comes from the top ten.

The data originate from a study of T cell responses to AZD1222 COVID-19 vaccine (dated by TCRdb to the early 2020s). In terms of the full investigation: A total of 230 to 250 trial participants underwent TCR sequencing, of whom around 200 received two doses of AZD1222 and about 25 received two doses of the MenACWY control vaccine. Enrollment into the trials was organized by age into subgroups of 18-55, 56-69 and 70-plus years, and those subgroups contained about 160, 30 and 59 TCR-sequenced participants, respectively. What the authors observed across the whole study: CD4 TCRs associated with the vaccine covered the entire spike protein, and the dominant responses were in regions 160-218 and 743-854. The 56-69-year group was small, and its depth increase did not reach significance, likely because of low power. After two AZD1222 doses, both the breadth and the depth of spike-specific TCRs were significantly higher than at day 0 and than in MenACWY recipients. Participants were mostly white British, with more females than males. The authors suggested clonal diversity may have been underestimated. Nearly half of unique spike-specific TCRs reportedly recognized epitopes outside regions mutated in the B.1.351 and B.1.1.7 variants. Because no day 14 peak-response samples were available, the repertoires could be characterized only after the peak T cell response. Conclusions about previously exposed vaccinees were limited because only a handful of AZD1222 recipients were SARS-CoV-2 seropositive at baseline.

Taken with the paper, the label for time point translates to: about 28 days (+/-7) after the second vaccine dose. AZD1222 recipients with second doses at about 4 weeks or about 12 weeks were pooled, because spike-specific TCR depth and breadth did not differ between schedules. The vaccinee samples were drawn from two UK trials, COV001 and COV002, one of which was a single-blind randomized controlled phase 2/3 trial testing AZD1222 (ChAdOx1 nCoV-19) in healthy adults. For TCRbeta chain sequencing, PBMC samples were collected from trial participants at day 0 and at day 28 after the second dose. Per the germline V gene, MGHDK is the CDR1 and SYGVNS is the CDR2. The CDR3 starts with the cysteine, ends with the phenylalanine, and has 14 residues. Only the CDR3 region is kept as DNA, spanning 42 bases read in frame from base 1. V lost 4 bases and J lost 3 bases, and the count of bases not matched to a germline gene is 5.

The material was peripheral blood, obtained 28 days after the second AZD1222 dose. This receptor was identified in an adult who received the AZD1222 COVID-19 vaccine. The sequence is built from TRBV25-1 and TRBJ1-2, with 7 junctional bases fitting TRBD1. The DNA sequence is TGTGCCAGCAGTGGCGAGGGGGCGGACTATGGCTACACCTTC. Its coded protein is CASSGEGADYGYTF.